Sequencing of this T cell receptor (beta chain) was carried out in a study of blood T cell repertoires in COVID-19. Across the whole study: Both acute and convalescent COVID-19 samples were obtained from the United States, Italy and Spain. PBMCs, B-cell-depleted T cells, or T cells were the source of the cDNA or gDNA that made up the material.

This CDR3 has 14 amino acids. Trimming took off 8 bases at V and 2 bases at J, with 15 bases between the two ends. Per germline, CDR1 SNHLY and CDR2 FYNNEI. Authors' data handling: Reference gene primer amplification gave nucleated cell count estimates. The repertoire was sequenced with immunoSEQ multiplex PCR; TCRdb's copy has only in-frame clones and lacks some. V and J calls and clone size follow that table, whereas D and trimming were derived from the DNA. The sample includes 150,000 to 200,000 clones, 70% to 80% of them seen just once. The specimen sequenced was peripheral blood. This sequence joins TRBV2 and TRBJ2-5, with a tentative D call TRBD1 (5 bases). The clonotype comes from a man aged 55 to 69 with acute or convalescent COVID-19. CDR3 protein: CASGAFTSQETQYF. The CDR3, as DNA: TGTGCCAGCGGGGCTTTCACTTCACAAGAGACCCAGTACTTC.